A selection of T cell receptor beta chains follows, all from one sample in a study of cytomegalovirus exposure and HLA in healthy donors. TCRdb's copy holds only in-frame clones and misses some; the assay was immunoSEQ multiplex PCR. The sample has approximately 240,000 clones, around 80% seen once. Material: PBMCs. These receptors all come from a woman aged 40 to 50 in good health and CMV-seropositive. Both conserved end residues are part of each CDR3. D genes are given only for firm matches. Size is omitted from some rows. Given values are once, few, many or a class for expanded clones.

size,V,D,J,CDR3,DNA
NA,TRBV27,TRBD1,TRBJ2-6,CASSLTGGKAGANVLTF,TGTGCCAGCAGTTTGACAGGGGGCAAAGCGGGGGCCAACGTCCTGACTTTC
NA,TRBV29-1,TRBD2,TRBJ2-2,CSVELGLAANTGELFF,TGCAGCGTGGAACTGGGACTAGCGGCGAACACCGGGGAGCTGTTTTTT
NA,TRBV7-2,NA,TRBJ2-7,CASRTSSVFPYEQYF,TGTGCCAGCAGGACATCTAGCGTATTTCCCTACGAGCAGTACTTC
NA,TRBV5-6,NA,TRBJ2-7,CASSVSQSSYEQYF,TGTGCCAGCAGCGTGTCACAGAGCTCCTACGAGCAGTACTTC
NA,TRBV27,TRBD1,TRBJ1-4,CASRKQGANEKLFF,TGTGCCAGCAGAAAGCAGGGGGCGAATGAAAAACTGTTTTTT
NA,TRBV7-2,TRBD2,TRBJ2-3,CASSTWTSGSPQYF,TGTGCCAGCAGCACCTGGACTAGCGGGAGCCCGCAGTATTTT
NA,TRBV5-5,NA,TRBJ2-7,CASSFSQGVEQYF,TGTGCCAGCAGCTTTAGCCAAGGGGTTGAGCAGTACTTC
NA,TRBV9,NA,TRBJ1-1,CASSVALGQTQAFF,TGTGCCAGCAGCGTAGCCTTAGGACAGACGCAAGCTTTCTTT
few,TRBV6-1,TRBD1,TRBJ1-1,CASTFGQGNTEAFF,TGTGCCAGCACCTTCGGACAGGGGAACACTGAAGCTTTCTTT
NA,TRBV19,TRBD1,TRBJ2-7,CASSRTGAPYEQYF,TGTGCCAGTAGTCGGACAGGGGCTCCCTACGAGCAGTACTTC
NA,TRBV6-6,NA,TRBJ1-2,CASSSQGIIYGYTF,TGTGCCAGCAGTTCCCAGGGGATAATCTATGGCTACACCTTC
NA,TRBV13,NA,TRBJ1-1,CASSPSGLGTEAFF,TGTGCCAGCAGCCCTAGTGGACTAGGCACTGAAGCTTTCTTT
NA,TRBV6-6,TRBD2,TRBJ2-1,CASSYSRLALYNEQFF,TGTGCCAGCAGTTACTCTAGACTAGCGCTCTACAATGAGCAGTTCTTC
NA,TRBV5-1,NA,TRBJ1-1,CASSLRQGSNTEAFF,TGCGCCAGCAGCCTACGTCAGGGGTCGAACACTGAAGCTTTCTTT
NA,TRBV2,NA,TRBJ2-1,CASTFSVHTSEQFF,TGTGCCAGCACCTTTAGCGTTCACACATCTGAGCAGTTCTTC
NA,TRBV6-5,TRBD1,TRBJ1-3,CASSYRQGSSGNTIYF,TGTGCCAGCAGTTACCGACAGGGCAGCTCTGGAAACACCATATATTTT
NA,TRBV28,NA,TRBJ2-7,CASSQTDPTSYEQYF,TGTGCCAGCAGTCAGACAGACCCAACCTCCTACGAGCAGTACTTC
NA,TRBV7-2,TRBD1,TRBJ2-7,CASSQNIGGGTGDYEQYF,TGTGCCAGCAGCCAAAACATTGGTGGTGGGACAGGAGACTACGAGCAGTACTTC
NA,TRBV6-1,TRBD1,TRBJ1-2,CASSQEWDSSSSTF,TGTGCCAGCAGTCAGGAGTGGGACAGCTCTAGTTCCACCTTC
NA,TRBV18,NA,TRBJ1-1,CASSPGLNTEAFF,TGTGCCAGCTCACCGGGCCTGAACACTGAAGCTTTCTTT
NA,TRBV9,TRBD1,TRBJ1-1,CASSSWTGNTEAFF,TGTGCCAGCAGCTCCTGGACAGGGAACACTGAAGCTTTCTTT
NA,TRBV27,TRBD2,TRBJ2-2,CASSPGLAGLFGELFF,TGTGCCAGCAGTCCGGGACTAGCGGGGTTGTTCGGGGAGCTGTTTTTT